These 14 T cell receptor beta chains share one sample of origin, sequenced in a study of OX40 agonist ivuxolimab in advanced cancers. Clones were sequenced by immunoSEQ multiplex PCR, and TCRdb holds only the in-frame ones, with some missing. The sample lists more than 25,000 clones; roughly four fifths were seen once. Sequencing used CD4+ or CD8+ T cells sorted from blood, obtained in a trial of the OX40 agonist ivuxolimab. The receptor source for this set is an adult with an advanced solid tumor such as melanoma, head and neck, liver or kidney cancer.

There are a few counts of this clone. This rearrangement joins TRBV27 to TRBJ1-1; D is undetermined. CDR3 length: 13 amino acids. CDR1 MNHEY and CDR2 SMNVEV come from the germline V gene (reference sequence). Trimming pared 6 bases from V and 1 base from J, leaving 9 bases between. The CDR3 loop is CASRGTANTEAFF. The CDR3 DNA sequence: TGTGCCAGCAGGGGTACAGCGAACACTGAAGCTTTCTTT.

This clone was seen once. The chain has TRBV29-1 and TRBJ2-5, with unresolved D. The J call is uncertain, as TRBJ2-7 better fits the DNA end. Per germline, CDR1 SQVTM and CDR2 ANQGSEA. There are 11 residues in the CDR3. CDR3 DNA sequence: TGCAGCGCATGGGATTACTACGAGCAGTACTTC. Translating gives CSAWDYYEQYF.

Within the sample, this clone is medium-sized. CDR3 in amino acids: CASSLSADYEQYV. Here the CDR3 DNA reads TGTGCCAGCAGCTTATCTGCCGACTACGAGCAGTACGTC. This chain uses TRBV7-9 with TRBJ2-7; D remains unclear. The CDR3 consists of 13 residues. Germline loops: CDR1 SEHNR, CDR2 FQNEAQ (reference sequence). The germline V and J ends were trimmed by 2 bases and 3 bases, with 8 bases remaining between them.

V gene TRBV6-1 combines with J gene TRBJ2-5; maybe TRBD1 (6 bases). Per the germline V gene, CDR1 is MNHNS and CDR2 is SASEGT. Deletions cut 4 bases from V and 5 bases from J, with 11 bases between. This CDR3 is built from 13 residues. The CDR3 sequence: CASSAGVYETQYF. Written as DNA, the CDR3 is TGTGCCAGCAGTGCAGGGGTGTATGAGACCCAGTACTTC.

This clone was counted between two and nine times. The genes are TRBV20-1 and TRBJ1-1, with D perhaps TRBD1 (5 bases). Trimming pared 5 bases from V and 3 bases from J, leaving 7 bases between. The germline gives CDR1 DFQATT, CDR2 SNEGSKA (reference sequence). The CDR3 covers 11 residues. CDR3 amino acids: CSARQYTEAFF. The CDR3 bases are TGCAGTGCTCGACAGTACACTGAAGCTTTCTTT.

The chain has TRBV27 and TRBJ2-7; D is possibly TRBD2 (6 bases). CDR3 length equals 15 residues. The germline V gene encodes CDR1 MNHEY and CDR2 SMNVEV (reference sequence). Trimming removed 2 bases at V and 2 bases at J, with 13 bases between. Here the CDR3 DNA reads TGTGCCAGCAGTTTAGGGGCGGGACGTACCTACGAGCAGTACTTC. It is translated as CASSLGAGRTYEQYF.

The rearrangement joins TRBV12-5 to TRBJ2-3, with D possibly TRBD1 on 7 matching bases. The CDR3 spans 15 residues. Germline lookup yields CDR1 LGHNT and CDR2 FRNRAP. V shed 1 base and J shed 3 bases, with 11 bases lying between them. The CDR3 nucleotides are TGTGCTAGTGGTTTGGGACAGGGAGGTACAGATACGCAGTATTTT. It specifies CASGLGQGGTDTQYF.

The chain employs TRBV7-9 and TRBJ2-3; TRBD2 matches at 11 bases. V dropped 11 bases and J dropped 6; count of bases not matched to a gene: 10. CDR1 is SEHNR and CDR2 is FQNEAQ in the germline V gene (reference sequence). There are 14 residues in the CDR3. The CDR3 spells CASPRSSGGDTQYF. DNA for the CDR3: TGTGCCTCACCACGCTCTAGCGGGGGGGATACGCAGTATTTT.

This chain uses TRBV18 with TRBJ1-3, with D possibly being TRBD1 (5 bases). Trimming pared 0 bases from V and 0 bases from J, leaving 9 bases between. Germline CDR1 is KGHSH and CDR2 is LQKENI. The CDR3 contains 16 residues. CDR3 loop: CASSPPSTGSGNTIYF. The CDR3 DNA is TGTGCCAGCTCACCACCAAGCACAGGCTCTGGAAACACCATATATTTT.

The chain carries TRBV6-8 and TRBJ1-2; 7 nucleotides match TRBD1. With V trimmed by 6 bases and J by 8 bases, 9 bases remained unmatched. The CDR3 loop spans 13 amino acids. Per the germline V gene, CDR1 is MNHGY and CDR2 is SAAAGT. The DNA for the CDR3 is TGTGCCAGCAGGAACAGGGGATCGGGGGGCTACACCTTC. Its translation is CASRNRGSGGYTF.

The sample holds one count of this clone. CDR3 sequence: CAISDLGAGKLFF. CDR3 coding DNA: TGTGCCATCAGTGACCTTGGAGCCGGAAAACTGTTTTTT. The rearrangement joins TRBV10-3 to TRBJ1-4; unclear D gene. Germline CDR1 reads ENHRY; CDR2 reads SYGVKD. This CDR3 spans 13 amino acids. V was cut by 3 bases and J by 10 bases, with 12 bases left in between.

V usage is TRBV6-1 and J usage is TRBJ2-5; the D gene is possibly TRBD1 (5 bases). The germline V gene encodes CDR1 MNHNS and CDR2 SASEGT. The CDR3 totals 14 residues. Trimming stripped 6 bases from V and 0 bases from J, with 11 bases between. CDR3 nucleotides: TGTGCCAGCAGGGCGGACATGTACCAAGAGACCCAGTACTTC. Translating it yields CASRADMYQETQYF.

The chain joins TRBV21-1 to TRBJ1-4; TRBD1 reflects the table's D call only, with no check against the DNA. TRBV21-1 is labeled a pseudogene. CDR3 length equals 15 residues. CDR3 coding DNA: TGTGCCAGCAACCTTTCGGACAGGGGGTTAGAAAAACTGTTTTTT. Translated: CASNLSDRGLEKLFF.

In its sample, this clone ranks as medium-sized. This chain uses TRBV18 with TRBJ1-4; no firm D call. Germline CDR1 is KGHSH and CDR2 is LQKENI. The V gene lost 5 bases and the J gene lost 4 bases, with 8 bases spanning the gap. The CDR3 spans 13 residues. CDR3 DNA sequence: TGTGCCAGCTCATTACAGCGTAATGAAAAACTGTTTTTT. Translation: CASSLQRNEKLFF.